Following are 26 T cell receptor beta chains from one sample sequenced in a study of shared clonotypes between healthy human individuals. CD45RO negativity and positive selection for CCR7 defined naive CD8 cells, a population that excluded terminally differentiated effector memory CD45RA+ cells. The protocol was immunoSEQ multiplex PCR, while the TCRdb copy is restricted to in-frame clones and leaves out a portion. The table has over 2 million clones, around 96% seen once. The source material was naive CD8+ T cells sorted from blood. The receptors originated from a man in his late teens or twenties in good health.

This clone was observed a single time. This chain connects TRBV5-1 to TRBJ2-3; D is tentatively TRBD1 or TRBD2 (5 bases each). V dropped 4 bases and J dropped 1 base, with 13 bases sitting between them. This CDR3 is built from 15 residues. Germline assignment: CDR1 SGHRS and CDR2 YFSETQ. DNA of the CDR3: TGCGCCAGCAGCAAGGGACCCCGACGCACAGATACGCAGTATTTT. Its translation is CASSKGPRRTDTQYF.

V usage is TRBV6-6 and J usage is TRBJ1-5; weak D call: TRBD1 (6 bases). The CDR3 is made up of 11 amino acids. The V gene lost 5 bases and the J gene lost 15 bases, with 14 bases spanning the gap. Germline CDR1 and CDR2: MNHNY and SVGAGI (reference sequence). As DNA, the CDR3 is TGTGCCAGCAGTATCCGGGACATATGGCATTTT. Encoded protein: CASSIRDIWHF.

CDR3 sequence (DNA): TGTGCCAGTAGTGCCCCGGGGGGCATGGAGACCCAGTACTTC. Protein sequence: CASSAPGGMETQYF. V usage is TRBV19 and J usage is TRBJ2-5, with D possibly matching TRBD2 (7 bases). Looked up from germline, CDR1 is LNHDA and CDR2 is SQIVND (reference sequence). Trimming removed 5 bases at V and 5 bases at J, with 15 bases between. The CDR3 contains 14 residues.

This rearrangement joins TRBV10-3 to TRBJ1-1; no firm D call. The length of the CDR3 is 15 residues. CDR1 is ENHRY and CDR2 is SYGVKD in the germline V gene. Between the trimmed V and J ends, which lost 9 bases and 0 bases, there was a span of 17 bases. CDR3: CAIAPQSPMNTEAFF. CDR3 DNA: TGTGCCATAGCCCCCCAAAGCCCTATGAACACTGAAGCTTTCTTT.

V and J are TRBV4-1 and TRBJ2-5; 8 bases map to TRBD2. Trimming removed 0 bases from V and 4 bases from J; junction bases left unmatched: 7. The CDR3 spans 16 residues. Germline CDR1 is MGHRA and CDR2 is YSYEKL. CDR3 sequence: CASSQERGGPGETQYF. The CDR3 region has the DNA TGCGCCAGCAGCCAAGAGCGCGGGGGGCCTGGAGAGACCCAGTACTTC.

This CDR3 reads CASSLGSGGQPQHF. As DNA, the CDR3 is TGTGCCAGCAGCTTAGGGTCAGGGGGTCAGCCCCAGCATTTT. The V and J genes are TRBV7-6 and TRBJ1-5; 7 nucleotides align to TRBD1. V shed 1 base and J 6 bases; nucleotides not matched to a gene: 3. This CDR3 is built from 14 residues. Germline-derived CDR1 and CDR2 are SGHVS and FNYEAQ.

The CDR3 nucleotides read TGTGCCAGCAGCTTTGAGGACGGCAAAGAGACCCAGTACTTC. Translated, it gives CASSFEDGKETQYF. V and J are TRBV5-8 and TRBJ2-5; D ambiguous. The CDR3 extends over 14 amino acids. Germline-derived CDR1 and CDR2 are SGHTS and YDEGEE. The ends were cut back, 2 bases at V and 3 bases at J, with 11 bases in the middle.

The V gene is TRBV4-3, the J gene TRBJ1-1; the D is unclear. CDR3 length: 14 residues. V shed 3 bases and J shed 1 base, with 9 bases lying between them. Looked up from germline, CDR1 is LGHNA and CDR2 is YSLEER. CDR3 DNA: TGCGCCAGCAGCCAGATTGAGGGGAACACTGAAGCTTTCTTT. Encoded protein: CASSQIEGNTEAFF.

The rearrangement uses TRBV27 and TRBJ1-1; no definite D call. There are 16 residues in the CDR3. Germline V lookup: CDR1 MNHEY, CDR2 SMNVEV (reference sequence). Trimming pared 0 bases from V and 0 bases from J, leaving 11 bases between. CDR3 sequence reads: CASSLSAGDMNTEAFF. CDR3 sequence (DNA): TGTGCCAGCAGTTTATCGGCCGGGGATATGAACACTGAAGCTTTCTTT.

V is TRBV12-2 and J is TRBJ1-1; TRBD1 was called by the table and not checked on the DNA. TRBV12-2 is shown as a pseudogene. The CDR3 loop spans 17 amino acids. The CDR3 DNA is TGTGCAAGTCGCTTTTCACCCACGACAGGGAGGTTCACTGAAGCTTTCTTT. Translated: CASRFSPTTGRFTEAFF.

The chain joins TRBV25-1 to TRBJ2-5, with TRBD1 matching over 8 bases. This CDR3 region has 14 residues. In germline, CDR1 is MGHDK, CDR2 SYGVNS. J was trimmed by 1 base and V by 4 bases; bases with no gene match: 2. The DNA of the CDR3 is TGTGCCAGCAGTGGGGGGACAGGCCAAGAGACCCAGTACTTC. Translating it yields CASSGGTGQETQYF. The full variable domain, with the rest looked up from reference TRBV25-1 and TRBJ2-5, is EADIYQTPRYLVIGTGKKITLECSQTMGHDKMYWYQQDPGMELHLIHYSYGVNSTEKGDLSSESTVSRIRTEHFPLTLESARPSHTSQYLCASSGGTGQETQYFGPGTRLLVL.

V and J are TRBV7-3 and TRBJ2-7; 10 bases map to TRBD1. The germline gives CDR1 SGHTA, CDR2 FQGTGA. After removal of 5 bases from V and 0 bases from J, the junction contained 4 bases not matched to a gene. The CDR3 contains 15 residues. CDR3 in amino acids: CASSQGQGTSYEQYF. DNA for the CDR3: TGTGCCAGCAGCCAGGGACAGGGGACCTCCTACGAGCAGTACTTC. The variable domain in full, completed from reference TRBV7-3 and TRBJ2-7, reads GAGVSQTPSNKVTEKGKYVELRCDPISGHTALYWYRQSLGQGPEFLIYFQGTGAADDSGLPNDRFFAVRPEGSVSTLKIQRTERGDSAVYLCASSQGQGTSYEQYFGPGTRLTVT.

The gene calls are TRBV27 and TRBJ1-4, with D unresolved. The V end lost 2 bases, the J end lost 6 bases, and 10 bases lay between the germline ends. This CDR3 has 14 residues. In germline, CDR1 is MNHEY, CDR2 SMNVEV (reference sequence). The CDR3 DNA sequence: TGTGCCAGCAGTTTAGAGGGCACCCATGAAAAACTGTTTTTT. Protein product: CASSLEGTHEKLFF.

This chain links TRBV2 with TRBJ1-1; maybe TRBD1 (5 bases). The CDR3 totals 14 residues. V was pared by 7 bases and J by 4 bases, with 16 bases between. Germline V gene sequence: CDR1 SNHLY, CDR2 FYNNEI. Written as DNA, the CDR3 is TGTGCCAGCACTCTTCTGGGTGGGGCCACTGAAGCTTTCTTT. This sequence encodes CASTLLGGATEAFF.

CDR3 coding DNA: TGTGCCAGCAGTTACGGAGACGGCCGGGACACCGGGGAGCTGTTTTTT. This gives the protein CASSYGDGRDTGELFF. This sequence joins TRBV6-5 and TRBJ2-2; no clear D. Per the germline V gene, CDR1 is MNHEY and CDR2 is SVGAGI. The CDR3 is made up of 16 amino acids. Trimming shortened V by 2 bases and J by 3 bases, and 13 bases separated the two germline ends.

J is TRBJ2-7 and V is TRBV30; 9 bases are shared with TRBD2. V was pared by 1 base and J by 6 bases, with 4 bases of the junction left unmatched. This CDR3 is built from 13 residues. CDR1 GTSNPN and CDR2 SVGIG come from the germline V gene (reference sequence). CDR3 sequence (DNA): TGTGCCTGGAGTGAGGGTAGCGGGAGCGAGCAGTACTTC. It encodes CAWSEGSGSEQYF.

The chain is built from TRBV11-2 and TRBJ2-7; 7 bases agree with TRBD2. This CDR3 comprises 12 residues. The V and J ends lost 10 bases and 7 bases, in that order; junction bases with no gene match: 10. Germline loops: CDR1 SGHAT, CDR2 FQNNGV. The CDR3 DNA sequence: TGTGCCATTGAGCGGGGCCTGGGGGAGCAGTACTTC. It specifies CAIERGLGEQYF.

The genes are TRBV11-3 and TRBJ2-1; D perhaps matches TRBD2 (6 bases). Germline lookup yields CDR1 SGHNT and CDR2 YENEEA. This CDR3 spans 14 amino acids. The ends were cut back, 3 bases at V and 9 bases at J, with 15 bases in the middle. CDR3 sequence: CASSFMTGEAEQFF. The CDR3 DNA is TGTGCCAGCAGCTTTATGACGGGAGAAGCTGAGCAGTTCTTC.

This chain uses TRBV7-9 with TRBJ2-3; 11 nucleotides match TRBD1. After removal of 5 bases from V and 5 bases from J, the junction contained 6 bases not matched to a gene. From germline, CDR1 is SEHNR and CDR2 FQNEAQ (reference sequence). The CDR3 contains 15 residues. This chain's CDR3 is CASSPWTGGIDTQYF. The CDR3 nucleotides are TGTGCCAGCAGCCCCTGGACAGGGGGCATAGATACGCAGTATTTT.

The V call is TRBV10-1, the J call TRBJ2-1; TRBD2 is a possible D gene (5 bases). The germline gives CDR1 WNHNN, CDR2 SYGVQD (reference sequence). V was pared by 0 bases and J by 1 base, with 13 bases between. The CDR3 length is 17 residues. DNA for the CDR3: TGCGCCAGCAGTGAGTCCCTAGGACTCGAGTCCTACAATGAGCAGTTCTTC. Amino acids: CASSESLGLESYNEQFF.

The J gene is TRBJ2-5, the V gene TRBV7-8, with a tentative D call TRBD1 (5 bases). The CDR3 spans 14 residues. Germline assignment: CDR1 SGHVS and CDR2 FQNEAQ. CDR3 coding DNA: TGTGCAGACAGTGCCCGAGGCAGTCAAGAGACCCAGTACTTC. Its translation: CADSARGSQETQYF.

The chain recombines TRBV13 with TRBJ2-7; 9 nucleotides line up with TRBD1. The trim removed 4 bases at V and 2 bases at J, leaving 6 bases unmatched. The CDR3 loop spans 15 amino acids. In germline, CDR1 is PRHDT, CDR2 FYEKMQ (reference sequence). The CDR3 region is CASSYPGQGAYEQYF. CDR3 nucleotides: TGTGCCAGCAGCTATCCGGGACAGGGCGCCTACGAGCAGTACTTC.

CDR3 region: CASSQDGSGRSTDTQYF. CDR3 nucleotide sequence: TGCGCCAGCAGCCAAGATGGGAGCGGGAGGAGCACAGATACGCAGTATTTT. V is TRBV4-1 and J is TRBJ2-3; 9 bases are a match to TRBD2. J was trimmed by 0 bases and V by 0 bases; bases with no gene match: 4. CDR1 and CDR2 from the germline V gene are MGHRA and YSYEKL. The CDR3 consists of 17 residues.

The chain combines TRBV4-2 with TRBJ2-7; D is perhaps TRBD1 (6 bases). CDR1 LGHNA and CDR2 YNFKEQ come from the germline V gene. The CDR3 consists of 15 residues. V was shortened by 2 bases and J by 0 bases, with 11 bases between the two germline ends. CDR3 in DNA: TGTGCCAGCAGCCAACACAGGGCCCTCTCCTACGAGCAGTACTTC. It specifies CASSQHRALSYEQYF.

The V and J genes are TRBV27 and TRBJ2-3, with TRBD2 matching over 7 bases. Germline V gives CDR1 MNHEY, CDR2 SMNVEV (reference sequence). J gave up 2 bases and V 4 bases, and 3 bases lay outside the gene matches. The CDR3 consists of 14 residues. CDR3 in amino acids: CASSSGTITDTQYF. The CDR3 DNA follows: TGTGCCAGCAGTTCCGGGACTATCACAGATACGCAGTATTTT.

The CDR3 DNA is TGTGCCAGCAGCCTGTTACTAGCGGGAGTGACTCGCAATGAGCAGTTCTTC. Translating it yields CASSLLLAGVTRNEQFF. The chain couples TRBV7-2 to TRBJ2-1; the match to TRBD2 covers 11 bases. Losses at the gene ends were 5 bases for V and 6 bases for J; bases not matched to a gene: 12. CDR1 and CDR2 from the germline V gene are SGHTA and FQGNSA. CDR3 length equals 17 residues.